The rows below give T cell receptor beta chains drawn from one sample of a study of blood T cell repertoires in COVID-19. The repertoire was sequenced with immunoSEQ multiplex PCR; TCRdb's copy has only in-frame clones and lacks some. In the table there are more than 120,000 clones, approximately 88% of which are singletons. The source material was peripheral blood. The origin of the receptors is a human donor in a cohort sampled during active COVID-19. CDR3s include the opening cysteine and the closing phenylalanine or tryptophan. Each record gives: D gene, CDR3 length, J gene, clone size, V gene, CDR3 protein, CDR3 DNA. D genes are given only for firm matches. For some rows the clone size is stated as once, few or many, or as a class when expanded; others skip it.

>.|16|TRBJ1-6|.|TRBV24-1
CATSDRRVPYNSPLHF
TGTGCCACCAGTGACCGCAGGGTACCGTATAATTCACCCCTCCACTTT
>.|15|TRBJ2-3|once|TRBV3-1/TRBV3-2
CASSQVGQNTDTQYF
TGTGCCAGCAGCCAAGTCGGACAAAACACAGATACGCAGTATTTT
>TRBD1|18|TRBJ1-3|.|TRBV6-1
CASSEVPSGQGVGNTIYF
TGTGCCAGCAGTGAAGTTCCCTCGGGACAGGGGGTTGGAAACACCATATATTTT
>TRBD1|15|TRBJ2-5|few|TRBV5-6
CASSTKTGVFETQYF
TGTGCCAGCAGCACCAAAACAGGGGTGTTCGAGACCCAGTACTTC
>TRBD1|14|TRBJ2-7|.|TRBV6-2/TRBV6-3
CASSFLRQGNEQYF
TGTGCCAGCAGTTTTCTACGACAGGGAAACGAGCAGTACTTC
>TRBD1|14|TRBJ1-1|.|TRBV14
CASSPIGTGGKAFF
TGTGCCAGCAGCCCCATCGGGACAGGGGGTAAAGCTTTCTTT
>TRBD2|14|TRBJ2-5|.|TRBV27
CASSLLAGQETQYF
TGTGCCAGCAGTTTGTTAGCGGGGCAAGAGACCCAGTACTTC
>.|15|TRBJ1-5|.|TRBV15
CATSRDGQPNQPQHF
TGTGCCACCAGCAGAGATGGGCAGCCCAATCAGCCCCAGCATTTT
>TRBD1|16|TRBJ2-2|.|TRBV29-1
CSVKEDRVMNTGELFF
TGCAGCGTTAAAGAGGACAGGGTGATGAACACCGGGGAGCTGTTTTTT
>.|14|TRBJ1-5|.|TRBV18
CASSRNKADQPQHF
TGTGCCAGCTCACGGAACAAGGCGGATCAGCCCCAGCATTTT
>.|14|TRBJ1-5|.|TRBV4-1
CASSQVGGDQPQHF
TGCGCCAGCAGCCAAGTAGGGGGAGATCAGCCCCAGCATTTT
>.|16|TRBJ2-1|.|TRBV19
CASSISTLSLYNEQFF
TGTGCCAGTAGTATTTCTACCCTGTCTTTGTACAATGAGCAGTTCTTC
>TRBD1|13|TRBJ1-1|.|TRBV19
CASTYRGSTEAFF
TGTGCCAGTACATACAGGGGAAGTACTGAAGCTTTCTTT
>TRBD1|14|TRBJ2-1|few|TRBV6-2/TRBV6-3
CASSLGQENNEQFF
TGTGCCAGCAGTTTGGGACAGGAGAACAATGAGCAGTTCTTC
>.|11|TRBJ2-3|.|TRBV20-1
CSAKTSTRQYF
TGCAGTGCTAAAACTAGCACCCGGCAGTATTTT
>TRBD2|16|TRBJ2-3|.|TRBV29-1
CSVAFGGIGGTDTQYF
TGCAGCGTTGCCTTCGGGGGGATCGGTGGCACAGATACGCAGTATTTT
>TRBD1|18|TRBJ2-7|.|TRBV5-8
CATQSERDSRLLGNEQYF
TGTGCCACCCAGTCAGAACGGGACAGCAGGCTTTTAGGAAACGAGCAGTACTTC
>TRBD2|16|TRBJ2-3|.|TRBV5-4
CASSVGLAALRDTQYF
TGTGCCAGCAGCGTGGGACTAGCGGCGTTAAGAGATACGCAGTATTTT
>.|14|TRBJ2-7|.|TRBV5-6
CASSFGYRGGEQYF
TGTGCCAGCAGCTTTGGCTACCGAGGTGGCGAGCAGTACTTC
>.|13|TRBJ2-5|.|TRBV4-1
CASSPGGQETQYF
TGCGCCAGCAGCCCCGGGGGTCAAGAGACCCAGTACTTC
>.|13|TRBJ1-4|.|TRBV9
CASSPIPNEKLFF
TGTGCCAGCAGCCCCATTCCTAATGAAAAACTGTTTTTT
>.|15|TRBJ1-4|.|TRBV7-9
CASSPSVATNEKLFF
TGTGCCAGCAGCCCCTCGGTCGCAACTAATGAAAAACTGTTTTTT
>TRBD1|18|TRBJ2-3|.|TRBV3-1/TRBV3-2
CASSQKTRDRDEADTQYF
TGTGCCAGCAGCCAAAAAACCCGGGACAGGGATGAAGCAGATACGCAGTATTTT
>TRBD1|15|TRBJ2-7|.|TRBV18
CASSPSGQGPYEQYF
TGTGCCAGCTCACCAAGCGGACAGGGGCCGTACGAGCAGTACTTC
>TRBD1|14|TRBJ2-7|.|TRBV3-1/TRBV3-2
CASSRQGVQDEQYF
TGTGCCAGCAGCCGACAGGGGGTTCAGGACGAGCAGTACTTC
>.|14|TRBJ1-1|.|TRBV2
CASSEAIRATEAFF
TGTGCCAGCAGTGAAGCTATACGAGCCACTGAAGCTTTCTTT
>.|16|TRBJ1-1|.|TRBV27
CASSLLGSQGITEAFF
TGTGCCAGCAGTTTATTGGGTTCCCAGGGGATAACTGAAGCTTTCTTT
>TRBD1|14|TRBJ2-1|.|TRBV30
CAWNRDSLYNEQFF
TGTGCCTGGAACCGGGACAGCCTCTACAATGAGCAGTTCTTC
>TRBD1|14|TRBJ1-1|once|TRBV4-1
CASSHRQGNTEAFF
TGCGCCAGCAGCCATCGACAGGGGAACACTGAAGCTTTCTTT
>.|19|TRBJ2-2|.|TRBV7-8
CASSLVADLGTPNTGELFF
TGTGCCAGCAGCTTAGTAGCCGACCTCGGGACACCGAACACCGGGGAGCTGTTTTTT
>.|16|TRBJ1-6|.|TRBV4-3
CASSQDRFGLNSPLHF
TGCGCCAGCAGCCAAGACAGGTTCGGCCTTAATTCACCCCTCCACTTT
>TRBD1|15|TRBJ2-5|.|TRBV7-8
CASSLRTGGGETQYF
TGTGCCAGCAGCCTACGGACAGGGGGCGGGGAGACCCAGTACTTC
>.|14|TRBJ2-7|once|TRBV27
CASSSQGNVGEQYF
TGTGCCAGCAGTTCACAGGGCAATGTTGGCGAGCAGTACTTC
>TRBD1|14|TRBJ2-3|.|TRBV28
CASSPGQVIHTQYF
TGTGCCAGCAGTCCCGGACAGGTCATTCATACGCAGTATTTT
>.|16|TRBJ1-6|few|TRBV9
CASSPHAGRDNSPLHF
TGTGCCAGCAGCCCCCATGCTGGGAGGGACAATTCACCCCTCCACTTT
>.|14|TRBJ2-3|.|TRBV19
CASRRGYSTDTQYF
TGTGCCAGTAGAAGGGGGTATAGCACAGATACGCAGTATTTT
>TRBD1|15|TRBJ1-3|.|TRBV30
CAWSATGQVSNTIYF
TGTGCCTGGAGTGCCACTGGACAGGTTTCAAACACCATATATTTT
>TRBD1|14|TRBJ1-1|.|TRBV11-2
CASSLTGANTEAFF
TGTGCCAGCAGCCTGACAGGGGCGAACACTGAAGCTTTCTTT
>TRBD1|15|TRBJ1-1|.|TRBV7-9
CASSLTGGANTEAFF
TGTGCCAGCAGCCTTACAGGGGGCGCAAACACTGAAGCTTTCTTT
>TRBD1|14|TRBJ1-5|once|TRBV6-1
CASSETGGNQPQHF
TGTGCCAGCAGTGAGACAGGGGGCAATCAGCCCCAGCATTTT
>.|13|TRBJ2-3|.|TRBV15
CATSRAQKDTQYF
TGTGCCACCAGCAGAGCCCAAAAAGATACGCAGTATTTT
>.|15|TRBJ2-2|.|TRBV6-4
CASSASGANTGELFF
TGTGCCAGCAGTGCGTCAGGCGCGAACACCGGGGAGCTGTTTTTT
>.|14|TRBJ1-1|.|TRBV5-4
CASSSSTGNTEAFF
TGTGCCAGCAGTTCATCGACAGGGAACACTGAAGCTTTCTTT
>TRBD1|18|TRBJ1-2|.|TRBV9
CASSVGPGQGNLHYGYTF
TGTGCCAGCAGCGTAGGCCCGGGACAGGGCAATCTCCACTATGGCTACACCTTC
>TRBD1|15|TRBJ2-1|.|TRBV3-1/TRBV3-2
CASSTQGSSYNEQFF
TGTGCCAGCAGCACACAGGGGTCCTCCTACAATGAGCAGTTCTTC
>TRBD2|17|TRBJ2-1|.|TRBV7-2
CASSLGGGSGGIWEQFF
TGTGCCAGCAGCTTAGGCGGAGGTAGCGGGGGTATCTGGGAGCAGTTCTTC
>.|14|TRBJ1-1|once|TRBV14
CASSQVGAISKAFF
TGTGCCAGCAGCCAAGTGGGGGCAATCTCTAAAGCTTTCTTT
>.|15|TRBJ2-7|.|TRBV9
CASSVATGSAYEQYF
TGTGCCAGCAGCGTAGCTACAGGGTCGGCCTACGAGCAGTACTTC
>.|14|TRBJ1-1|.|TRBV9
CASSPWTVNTEAFF
TGTGCCAGCAGCCCCTGGACAGTGAACACTGAAGCTTTCTTT
>TRBD1|17|TRBJ1-5|.|TRBV4-3
CASSQDYRGKGNQPQHF
TGCGCCAGCAGCCAAGATTACAGGGGAAAAGGCAATCAGCCCCAGCATTTT
>.|14|TRBJ1-1|.|TRBV6-5
CASIPQQRNTEAFF
TGTGCCAGCATTCCTCAACAACGGAACACTGAAGCTTTCTTT
>TRBD2|17|TRBJ2-1|.|TRBV4-3
CASSQVYYGGAYNEQFF
TGCGCCAGCAGCCAAGTCTATTACGGGGGGGCCTACAATGAGCAGTTCTTC
>TRBD1|14|TRBJ1-6|.|TRBV28
CASSRQGYNSPLHF
TGTGCCAGCAGTCGACAGGGTTATAATTCACCCCTCCACTTT
>.|14|TRBJ2-7|.|TRBV18
CASSPRKGAYEQYF
TGTGCCAGCTCCCCTCGGAAGGGGGCCTACGAGCAGTACTTC